The sequence of this TCR beta chain was determined in a study of cytotoxic CD8 clonotypes in ibrutinib-treated CLL (dated by TCRdb to about 2021). In the study overall: The cohort had around twelve relapsed/refractory and more than 14 treatment-naive patients; 17 to 18 were IGHV unmutated. Responses were partial in approximately 24 patients and complete in 2; after median about 5.5 years follow-up, about 15 stayed in remission and some twelve progressed. Response samples were obtained after a median of 12 months of treatment, with a range of roughly 6 to 40 months. On average, each sample had a few hundred thousand productive templates and more than 75,000 productive rearrangements. Longitudinal samples were available for about 30% of the 86 trial participants. Cryopreserved peripheral blood mononuclear cells were collected at three points: before therapy, at response, and at either sustained remission or disease progression. All remission and progressive disease samples were collected while patients were still receiving ibrutinib. General study outcomes and caveats: Public clonotypes were rare and either shrank or stayed stable during treatment, and the rise in clonality at ibrutinib response reflected expansion of private clonotypes. Sampling times were not matched between sustained-remission and progressing patients, and lymph node repertoires were not studied. Baseline clonality was found to be higher than that of age-matched healthy donors and was strongly correlated with circulating CD8+ T-cell counts. An increase in clonality was observed at ibrutinib response, with clonality remaining stable during sustained remission and falling back toward baseline at progression.

According to the study, the label for this sample's time point signals: approximately 25 months on ibrutinib. Around 2 micrograms of genomic DNA were extracted from cryopreserved PBMCs for TCR beta library preparation. Longitudinal blood samples from CLL patients on ibrutinib monotherapy underwent high-throughput TCR beta sequencing. The patients were enrolled in a single-center, open-label phase 2 trial of ibrutinib monotherapy. Concerning this clone: Its specific antigen is unknown. No base qualities exist here, and no much larger clone lies one base off it.

The CDR3 runs 14 amino acids, cysteine and phenylalanine included. CDR3 DNA only is kept here, 42 bases in frame from base 1. Looking up the germline V gene yields CDR1 MGHRA and CDR2 YSYEKL. Trimming leaves V shorter by 3 bases and J shorter by 8 bases, with the junction holding 5 bases beyond the gene matches. On a MiSeq, deep resolution sequencing aimed for a depth between 1 in 1 million and 1 in 200,000 T cells, with each clonotype covered about 9.2x on average. The immunoSEQ hsTCRB Kit was used to generate TCR beta libraries. The authors processed their data as follows. Data were analyzed with ImmunoSEQ Data Assistant and ImmunoSEQ Analyzer, with V, D and J genes assigned per IMGT definitions. Clonality was computed as one minus normalized Shannon entropy of productive rearrangement frequencies, ranging from 0 to 1. Only overrepresented clonotypes making up at least 0.05% of the repertoire of each patient were included in the public clonotype analysis. About 13 age-matched healthy donor repertoires from immuneACCESS were used as controls for clonality. Held by TCRdb, this immuneACCESS table contains in-frame sequences only and omits some clones. Under half of the omission traces to an unresolved V gene where checked; the cause of the rest is unknown. The DNA gave D and trimming, while V, J and clone size come from that table. Counted in this sample were tens of thousands of clones; roughly 68% of them appeared once. The ten largest clones represent approximately 30% of the sample.

The sequencing used PBMCs, collected after 24 months of ibrutinib treatment. The sequence was obtained from a human donor with chronic lymphocytic leukemia. The rearrangement combines TRBV4-1 with TRBJ1-4; 8 of the junction bases match TRBD1. The nucleotides are TGCGCCAGCAGCCATGGACAGGGTTCGGAAAAACTGTTTTTT. Its product reads: CASSHGQGSEKLFF.